The following is a TCR beta chain sequence with its context. Its specificity is not known. The sample is drawn from a study of cytomegalovirus exposure and HLA in healthy donors. Whole-study results and caveats: Researchers reported that a few CMV-associated chains were confirmed in vitro as CMV antigen-specific.

The primer mix had 60 Vbeta and 13 Jbeta primers. Clones were read by immunoSEQ multiplex PCR, and TCRdb kept only the in-frame ones, dropping some. The data contain more than 95,000 clones, roughly three quarters of them seen just once; the ten biggest clones take up less than 5%. The sample was PBMCs. The clonotype comes from a man aged 50 or older in good health and CMV-seropositive.

CDR3 in amino acids: CASSFRAEKLFF. CDR3 DNA sequence: TGTGCCAGCAGCTTCAGGGCTGAAAAACTGTTTTTT. The J gene is TRBJ1-4, the V gene TRBV5-8; D might be TRBD1 (5 bases). The ends were cut back, 2 bases at V and 7 bases at J, with 6 bases in the middle. The CDR3 length is 12 residues. CDR1 is SGHTS, CDR2 YDEGEE, per germline.